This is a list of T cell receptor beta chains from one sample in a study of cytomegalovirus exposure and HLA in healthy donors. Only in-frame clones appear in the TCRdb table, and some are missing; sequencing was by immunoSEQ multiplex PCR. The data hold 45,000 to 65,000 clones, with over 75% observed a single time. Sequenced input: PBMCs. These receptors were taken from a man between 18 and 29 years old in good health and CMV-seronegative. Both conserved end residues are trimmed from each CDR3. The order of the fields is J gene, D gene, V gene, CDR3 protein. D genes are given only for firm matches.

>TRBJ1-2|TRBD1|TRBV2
ASSEGTGRIYGYT
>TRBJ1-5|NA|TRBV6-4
ASSQGLNQPQH
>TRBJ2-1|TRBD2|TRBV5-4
ASSFSGLAGSNEQF
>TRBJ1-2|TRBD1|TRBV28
ASGSLPGQGVAGYT
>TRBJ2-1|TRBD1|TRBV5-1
ASSLTTGTVYNEQF
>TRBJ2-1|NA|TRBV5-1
ASSLLLAESYNEQF
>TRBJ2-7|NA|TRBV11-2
ASSLGPLKYSEQY
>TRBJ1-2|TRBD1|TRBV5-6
ASSWTRQGVGYT
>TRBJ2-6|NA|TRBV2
ASSADWTVSGANVLT
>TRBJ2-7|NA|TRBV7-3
ASSLEGVLDEQY
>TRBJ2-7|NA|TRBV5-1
ASSGGASGYYEQY
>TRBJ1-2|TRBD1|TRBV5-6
ASSSDRGNYGYT
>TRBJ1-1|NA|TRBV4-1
ASSQPPDRTARNTEAF
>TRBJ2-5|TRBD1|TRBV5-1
ASSLGQGRQETQY
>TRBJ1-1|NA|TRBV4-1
ASRPLGPNTEAF
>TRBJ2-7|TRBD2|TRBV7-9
ASSSPGLADVYEQY
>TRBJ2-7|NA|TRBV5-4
ASSFITGIGRKQTYEQY
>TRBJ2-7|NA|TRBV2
ASREGQIAGEQY
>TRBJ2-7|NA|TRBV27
AGGLLDRGAGEQY
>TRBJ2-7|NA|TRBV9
ASSVEGSSYEQY
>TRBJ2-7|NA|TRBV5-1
ASSHLASNPEQY
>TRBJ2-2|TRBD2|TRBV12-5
ASGLVLAGAGELF
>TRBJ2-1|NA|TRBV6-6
ASSYSSGYNEQF
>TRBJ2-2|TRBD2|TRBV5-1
ASSLGGGNTGELF
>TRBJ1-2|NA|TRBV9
ASSVATDGIGGYT
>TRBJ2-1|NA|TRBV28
ASSGAGGPTYNEQF
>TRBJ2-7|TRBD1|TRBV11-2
ASSLMGAGTGAYEQY
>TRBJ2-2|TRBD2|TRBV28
ASSPTAGLGVGELF
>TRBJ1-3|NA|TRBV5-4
ASSLVTGSSGNTIY
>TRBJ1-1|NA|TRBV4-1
ASSQGRVTEAF
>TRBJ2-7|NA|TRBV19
ASSTSDSSSYEQY
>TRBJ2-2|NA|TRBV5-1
ASSTTPDTGELF
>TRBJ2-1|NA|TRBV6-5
ASSPLANFYNEQF
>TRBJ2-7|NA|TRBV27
ASSLGTRLAYEQY
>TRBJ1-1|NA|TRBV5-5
ASSSTSHTEAF
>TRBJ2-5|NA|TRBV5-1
ASSSGRQAVQETQY
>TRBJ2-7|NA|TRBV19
ASSGGYSYEQY
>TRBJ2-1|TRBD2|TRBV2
ASSVETSAYNEQF
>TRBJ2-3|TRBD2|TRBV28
ASSLKGPSGDTQY
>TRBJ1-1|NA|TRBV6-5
ASSYSSGFEAF
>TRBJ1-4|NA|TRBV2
ASNPGDEKLF
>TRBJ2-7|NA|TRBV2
ASSAERISYEQY
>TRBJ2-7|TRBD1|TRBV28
ASSSSGQGVYEQY
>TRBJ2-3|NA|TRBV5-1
ASSLSGREADTQY
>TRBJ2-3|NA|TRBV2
ASRLNTQY
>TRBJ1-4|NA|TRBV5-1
ASSFRQGSNEKLF
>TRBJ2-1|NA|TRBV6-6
ASSSPTSWRSDEQF
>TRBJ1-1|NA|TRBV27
ASSPSRGQTSTEAF
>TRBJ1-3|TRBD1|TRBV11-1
ASSFGIHRGKGNTIY
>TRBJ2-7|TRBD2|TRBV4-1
ASSQLAGWLSYEQY
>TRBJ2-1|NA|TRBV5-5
ASSLGLMSSYNEQF
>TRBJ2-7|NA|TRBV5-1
ASSLTALASSYEQY
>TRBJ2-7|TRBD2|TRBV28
ASSSGTSGSYEQY
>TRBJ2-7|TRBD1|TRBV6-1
ASSAQGAVGEQY